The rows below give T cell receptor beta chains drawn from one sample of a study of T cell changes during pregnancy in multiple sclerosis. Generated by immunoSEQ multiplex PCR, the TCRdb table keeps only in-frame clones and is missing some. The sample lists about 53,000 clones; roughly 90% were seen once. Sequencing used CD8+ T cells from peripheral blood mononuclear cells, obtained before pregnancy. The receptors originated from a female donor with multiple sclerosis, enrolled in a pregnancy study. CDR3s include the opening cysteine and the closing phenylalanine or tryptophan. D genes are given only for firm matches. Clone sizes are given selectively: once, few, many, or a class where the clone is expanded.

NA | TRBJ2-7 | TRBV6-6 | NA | TGTGCCAGCAGTTACTCGGCGGCGCGGGAGCAGTACTTC | CASSYSAAREQYF
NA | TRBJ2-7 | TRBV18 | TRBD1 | TGTGCCAGCTCAGCAGGGGGCCCCTATACCGCCTACGAGCAGTACTTC | CASSAGGPYTAYEQYF
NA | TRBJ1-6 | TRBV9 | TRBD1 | TGTGCCAGCAGCTCTGACAGGGGGTGGGATTCACCCCTCCACTTT | CASSSDRGWDSPLHF
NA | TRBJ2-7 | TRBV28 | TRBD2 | TGTGCCAGCAGTTTACGGGGGGACGAGCAGTACTTC | CASSLRGDEQYF
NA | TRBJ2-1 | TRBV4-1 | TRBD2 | TGCGCCAGCAGCCAAGACCCCGGAGGGGCACTAGCGGGGTCCTACAATGAGCAGTTCTTC | CASSQDPGGALAGSYNEQFF
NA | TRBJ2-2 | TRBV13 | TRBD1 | TGTGCCAGCAGCTCCCGGGACAGGGACACCGGGGAGCTGTTTTTT | CASSSRDRDTGELFF
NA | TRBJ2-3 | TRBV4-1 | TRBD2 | TGCGCCAGCAGCCATCCCCCCGAGGCTAGCGGGGCGAGCACAGATACGCAGTATTTT | CASSHPPEASGASTDTQYF
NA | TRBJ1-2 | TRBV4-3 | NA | TGCGCCAGCAGCCAAGAGGGGAGCCCGTATGGCTACACCTTC | CASSQEGSPYGYTF
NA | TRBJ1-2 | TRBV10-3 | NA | TGTGCCATCAGTGTCGGGACTGCATATGGCTACACCTTC | CAISVGTAYGYTF
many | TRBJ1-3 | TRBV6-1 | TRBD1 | TGTGCCAGCAGTGAAAGGACAGGGGATTCCGGAAACACCATATATTTT | CASSERTGDSGNTIYF
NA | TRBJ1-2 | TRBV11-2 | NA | TGTGCCAGCAGCTTATTTGCAGGGACAAATCTTCATGGCTACACCTTC | CASSLFAGTNLHGYTF
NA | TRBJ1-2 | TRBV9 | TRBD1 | TGTGCCAGCAGCGTAAGACAGGGGGTGGACTATGGCTACACCTTC | CASSVRQGVDYGYTF
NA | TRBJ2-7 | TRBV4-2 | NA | TGTGCCAGCAGTCAAGAGGGCGCCGCCAGCTACGAGCAGTACTTC | CASSQEGAASYEQYF
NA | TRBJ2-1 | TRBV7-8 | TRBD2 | TGTGCCAGCAGCCTCACGGGAGGTCCTAGCGGAGGCAATGAGCAGTTCTTC | CASSLTGGPSGGNEQFF
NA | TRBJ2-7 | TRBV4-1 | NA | TGCGCCAGCAGCCAACGAGCCCTCGGGGGATACGAGCAGTACTTC | CASSQRALGGYEQYF
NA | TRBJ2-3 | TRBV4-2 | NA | TGTGCCAGCAGCCAAGAGGCACGGAGCACCCCCACAGATACGCAGTATTTT | CASSQEARSTPTDTQYF
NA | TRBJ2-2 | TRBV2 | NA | TGTGCCAGCAGTGAGGAGGGTGGGGCCTTAGACACCGGGGAGCTGTTTTTT | CASSEEGGALDTGELFF
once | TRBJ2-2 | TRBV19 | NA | TGTGCCAGTAGTCTCCTTCGGGAGAACACCGGGGAGCTGTTTTTT | CASSLLRENTGELFF
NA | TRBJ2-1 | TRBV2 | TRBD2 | TGTGCCAGCACCAGACCCGGACTAGCGGGGGGTTACAATGAGCAGTTCTTC | CASTRPGLAGGYNEQFF
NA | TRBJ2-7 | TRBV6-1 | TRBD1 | TGTGCCAGCAGCCCGGACAGGGAATCCTACGAGCAGTACTTC | CASSPDRESYEQYF
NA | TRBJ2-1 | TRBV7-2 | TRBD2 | TGTGCCAGCTCCCGAGGACTAGCGGGGCTTAGCTCCTACAATGAGCAGTTCTTC | CASSRGLAGLSSYNEQFF
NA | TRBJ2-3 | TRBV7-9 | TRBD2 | TGTGCCAGCAGCCCAGAGGGACTAGCGGACACAGATACGCAGTATTTT | CASSPEGLADTDTQYF
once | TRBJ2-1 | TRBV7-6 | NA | TGTGCCAGCAGCTTATGGGCGGGCTACAATGAGCAGTTCTTC | CASSLWAGYNEQFF
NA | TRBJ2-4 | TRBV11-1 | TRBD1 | TGTGCCAGCAGCTCACCGGACAGGGGACAAGTCCCGGCCAAAAACATTCAGTACTTC | CASSSPDRGQVPAKNIQYF
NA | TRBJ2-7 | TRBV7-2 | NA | TGTGCCAGCAGCTTATCGGGAGGGGGCGGCTACGAGCAGTACTTC | CASSLSGGGGYEQYF
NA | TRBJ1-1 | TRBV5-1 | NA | TGCGCCAGCAGCTTCGACAGGCTCTCTGAAGCTTTCTTT | CASSFDRLSEAFF
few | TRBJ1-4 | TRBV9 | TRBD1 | TGTGCCAGCAGCGTAGCTCAGGACAGGGCGAATGAAAAACTGTTTTTT | CASSVAQDRANEKLFF
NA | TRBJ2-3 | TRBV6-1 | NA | TGTGCCAGCACTCCGGGAAGCGAAACGGGTACGCAGTATTTT | CASTPGSETGTQYF